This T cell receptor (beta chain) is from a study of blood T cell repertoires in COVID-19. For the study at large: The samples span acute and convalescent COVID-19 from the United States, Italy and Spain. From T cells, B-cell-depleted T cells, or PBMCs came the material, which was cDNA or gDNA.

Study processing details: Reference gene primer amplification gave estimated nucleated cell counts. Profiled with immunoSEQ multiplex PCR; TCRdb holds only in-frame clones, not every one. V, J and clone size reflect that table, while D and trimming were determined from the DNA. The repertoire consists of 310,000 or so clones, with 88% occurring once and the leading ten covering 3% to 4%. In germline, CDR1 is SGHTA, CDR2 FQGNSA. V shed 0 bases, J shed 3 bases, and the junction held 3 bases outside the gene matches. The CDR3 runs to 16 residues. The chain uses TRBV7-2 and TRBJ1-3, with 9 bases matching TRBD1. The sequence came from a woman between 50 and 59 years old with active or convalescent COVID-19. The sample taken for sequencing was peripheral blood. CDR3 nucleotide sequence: TGTGCCAGCAGCTTAGCGGGGACAGGGTTTGGAAACACCATATATTTT. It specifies CASSLAGTGFGNTIYF. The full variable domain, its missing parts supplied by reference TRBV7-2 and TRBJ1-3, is GAGVSQSPSNKVTEKGKDVELRCDPISGHTALYWYRQSLGQGLEFLIYFQGNSAPDKSGLPSDRFSAERTGGSVSTLTIQRTQQEDSAVYLCASSLAGTGFGNTIYFGEGSWLTVV.